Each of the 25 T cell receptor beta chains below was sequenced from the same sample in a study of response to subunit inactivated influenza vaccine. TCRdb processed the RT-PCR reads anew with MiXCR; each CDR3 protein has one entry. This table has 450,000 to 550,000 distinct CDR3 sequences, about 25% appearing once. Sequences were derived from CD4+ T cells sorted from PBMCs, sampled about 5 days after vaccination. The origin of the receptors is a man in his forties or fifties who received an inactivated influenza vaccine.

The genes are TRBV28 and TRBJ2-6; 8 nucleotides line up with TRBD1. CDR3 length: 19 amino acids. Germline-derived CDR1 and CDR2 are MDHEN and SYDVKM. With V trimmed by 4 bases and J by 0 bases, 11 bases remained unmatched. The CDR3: CASSSNRDRTISGANVLTF. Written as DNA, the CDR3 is TGTGCCAGCAGTTCGAACAGGGACAGGACTATCTCTGGGGCCAACGTCCTGACTTTC.

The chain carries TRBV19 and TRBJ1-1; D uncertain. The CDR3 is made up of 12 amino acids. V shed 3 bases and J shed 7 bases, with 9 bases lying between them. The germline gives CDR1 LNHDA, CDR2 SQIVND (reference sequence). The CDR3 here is CASSIGDLEAFF. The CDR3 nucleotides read TGTGCCAGTAGTATTGGGGATCTTGAAGCTTTCTTT.

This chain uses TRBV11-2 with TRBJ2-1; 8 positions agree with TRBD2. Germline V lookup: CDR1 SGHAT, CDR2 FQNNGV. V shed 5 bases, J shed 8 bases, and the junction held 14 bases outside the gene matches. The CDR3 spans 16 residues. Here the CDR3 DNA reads TGTGCCAGCAGCCCCTACTTGTCGGGCGGGGGGCATGAGCAGTTCTTC. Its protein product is CASSPYLSGGGHEQFF.

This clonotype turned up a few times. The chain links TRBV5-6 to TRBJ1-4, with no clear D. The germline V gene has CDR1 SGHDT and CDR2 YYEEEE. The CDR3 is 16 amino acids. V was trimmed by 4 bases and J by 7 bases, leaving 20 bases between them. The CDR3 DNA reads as TGTGCCAGCAGCCACGACCGGATGGCGGTTGGTGAAAAACTGTTTTTT. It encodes CASSHDRMAVGEKLFF.

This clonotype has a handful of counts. The CDR3 spells CASSLSGARPYEQYF. The CDR3 DNA follows: TGTGCCAGCAGTTTATCGGGGGCCCGACCCTACGAGCAGTACTTC. This chain links TRBV28 with TRBJ2-7, with D perhaps given as TRBD1 or TRBD2 (6 bases each). The germline gives CDR1 MDHEN, CDR2 SYDVKM. V was trimmed by 1 base and J by 2 bases, leaving 12 bases between them. CDR3 length: 15 residues.

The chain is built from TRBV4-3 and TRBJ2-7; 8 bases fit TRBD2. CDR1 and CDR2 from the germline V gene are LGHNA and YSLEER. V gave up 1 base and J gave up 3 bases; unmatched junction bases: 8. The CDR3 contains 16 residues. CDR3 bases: TGCGCCAGCAGCCAAGCGTTCGGGCGGGAGGTCTACGAGCAGTACTTC. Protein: CASSQAFGREVYEQYF.

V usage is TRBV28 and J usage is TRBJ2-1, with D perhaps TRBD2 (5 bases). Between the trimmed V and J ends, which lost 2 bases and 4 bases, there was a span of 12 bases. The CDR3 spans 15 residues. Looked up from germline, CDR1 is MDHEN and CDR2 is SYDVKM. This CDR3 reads CASSLPTGIYNEQFF. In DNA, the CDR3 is TGTGCCAGCAGTTTACCTACGGGAATTTACAATGAGCAGTTCTTC. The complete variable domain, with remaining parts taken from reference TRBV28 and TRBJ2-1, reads DVKVTQSSRYLVKRTGEKVFLECVQDMDHENMFWYRQDPGLGLRLIYFSYDVKMKEKGDIPEGYSVSREKKERFSLILESASTNQTSMYLCASSLPTGIYNEQFFGPGTRLTVL.

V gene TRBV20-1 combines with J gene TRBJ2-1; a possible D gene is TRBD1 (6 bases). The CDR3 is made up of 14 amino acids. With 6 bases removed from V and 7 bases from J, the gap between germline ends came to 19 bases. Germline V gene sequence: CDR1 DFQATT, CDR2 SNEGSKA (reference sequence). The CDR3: CSAARGARGNEQFF. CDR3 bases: TGCAGTGCCGCCCGAGGGGCAAGGGGGAATGAGCAGTTCTTC.

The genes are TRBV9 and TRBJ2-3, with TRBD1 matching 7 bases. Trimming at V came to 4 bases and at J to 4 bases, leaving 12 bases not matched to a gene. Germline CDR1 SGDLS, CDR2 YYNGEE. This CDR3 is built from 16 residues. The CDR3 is CASSILAGQASDTQYF. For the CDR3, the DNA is TGTGCCAGCAGCATCCTAGCCGGACAGGCATCAGATACGCAGTATTTT.

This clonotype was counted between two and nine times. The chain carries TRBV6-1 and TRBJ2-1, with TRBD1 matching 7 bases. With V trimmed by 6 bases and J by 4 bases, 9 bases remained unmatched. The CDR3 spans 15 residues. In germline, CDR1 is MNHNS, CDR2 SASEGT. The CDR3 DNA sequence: TGTGCCAGCAGCACTGACAGGGAAGAATACAATGAGCAGTTCTTC. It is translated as CASSTDREEYNEQFF.

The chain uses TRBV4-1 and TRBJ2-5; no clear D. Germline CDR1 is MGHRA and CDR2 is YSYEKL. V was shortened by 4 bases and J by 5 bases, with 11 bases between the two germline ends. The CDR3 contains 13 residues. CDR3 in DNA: TGCGCCAGCAGCCCCTCCAAACAGGAGACCCAGTACTTC. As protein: CASSPSKQETQYF.

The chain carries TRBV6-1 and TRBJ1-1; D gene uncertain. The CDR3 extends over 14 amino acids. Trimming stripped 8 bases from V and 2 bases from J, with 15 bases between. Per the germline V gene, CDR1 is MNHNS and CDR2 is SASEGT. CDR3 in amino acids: CASGGRSLNTEAFF. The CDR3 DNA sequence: TGTGCCAGCGGCGGCCGAAGCCTAAACACTGAAGCTTTCTTT.

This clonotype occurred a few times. CDR3 protein: CASSLGSVYIGEQYF. The DNA for the CDR3 is TGCGCCAGCAGCTTGGGGTCGGTCTATATTGGCGAGCAGTACTTC. The chain uses TRBV5-1 and TRBJ2-7; no definite D call. Looked up from germline, CDR1 is SGHRS and CDR2 is YFSETQ. CDR3 size: 15 residues. Trimming removed 0 bases from V and 6 bases from J, with 16 bases in between.

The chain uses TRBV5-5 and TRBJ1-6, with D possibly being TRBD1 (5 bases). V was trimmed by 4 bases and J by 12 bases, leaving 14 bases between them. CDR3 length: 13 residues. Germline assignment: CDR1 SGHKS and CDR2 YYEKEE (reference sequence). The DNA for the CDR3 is TGTGCCAGCAGCGGGACCGGGGGGGGACCCCTCCACTTT. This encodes CASSGTGGGPLHF.

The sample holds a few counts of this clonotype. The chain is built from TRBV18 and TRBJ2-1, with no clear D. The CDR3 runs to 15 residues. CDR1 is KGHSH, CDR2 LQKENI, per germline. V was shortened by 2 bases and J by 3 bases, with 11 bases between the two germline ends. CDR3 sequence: CASSPVGSLYNEQFF. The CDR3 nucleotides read TGTGCCAGCTCACCAGTAGGGTCTCTCTACAATGAGCAGTTCTTC.

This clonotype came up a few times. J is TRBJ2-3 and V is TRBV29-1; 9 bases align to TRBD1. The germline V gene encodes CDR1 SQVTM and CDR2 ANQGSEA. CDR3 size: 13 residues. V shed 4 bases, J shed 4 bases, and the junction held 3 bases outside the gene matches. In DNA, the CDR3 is TGCAGCGTTGGGGACAGGGCCCCAGATACGCAGTATTTT. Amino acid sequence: CSVGDRAPDTQYF.

CDR3 loop: CASRRWDSPIYNEQFF. For the CDR3, the DNA is TGCGCCAGCAGGAGATGGGACTCACCAATTTACAATGAGCAGTTCTTC. This chain links TRBV10-2 with TRBJ2-1; D possibly corresponds to TRBD2 (6 bases). Trimming pared 6 bases from V and 4 bases from J, leaving 19 bases between. The germline V gene has CDR1 WSHSY and CDR2 SAAADI. The CDR3 is 16 amino acids.

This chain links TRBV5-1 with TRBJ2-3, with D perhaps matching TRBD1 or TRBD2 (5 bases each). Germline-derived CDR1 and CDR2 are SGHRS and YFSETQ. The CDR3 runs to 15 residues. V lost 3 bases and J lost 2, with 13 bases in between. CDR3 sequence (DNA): TGCGCCAGCAGCTGGGGACGTCGGATCACAGATACGCAGTATTTT. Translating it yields CASSWGRRITDTQYF. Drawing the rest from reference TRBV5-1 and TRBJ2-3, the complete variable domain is KAGVTQTPRYLIKTRGQQVTLSCSPISGHRSVSWYQQTPGQGLQFLFEYFSETQRNKGNFPGRFSGRQFSNSRSEMNVSTLELGDSALYLCASSWGRRITDTQYFGPGTRLTVL.

Here the CDR3 reads CASSYSWTSGRGTDTQYF. The CDR3, as DNA: TGTGCCAGCAGTTACTCCTGGACTAGCGGGAGGGGCACAGATACGCAGTATTTT. The gene calls are TRBV6-5 and TRBJ2-3; TRBD2 matches at 15 bases. V lost 0 bases and J lost 1; bases outside the gene matches: 2. In germline, CDR1 is MNHEY, CDR2 SVGAGI. CDR3 size: 18 residues.

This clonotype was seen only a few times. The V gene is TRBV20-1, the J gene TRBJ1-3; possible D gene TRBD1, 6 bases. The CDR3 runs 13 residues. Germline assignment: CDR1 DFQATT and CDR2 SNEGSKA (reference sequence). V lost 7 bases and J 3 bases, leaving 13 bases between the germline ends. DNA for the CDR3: TGCAGTGTAGCGGTACAGGGTGGAAACACCATATATTTT. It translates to CSVAVQGGNTIYF.

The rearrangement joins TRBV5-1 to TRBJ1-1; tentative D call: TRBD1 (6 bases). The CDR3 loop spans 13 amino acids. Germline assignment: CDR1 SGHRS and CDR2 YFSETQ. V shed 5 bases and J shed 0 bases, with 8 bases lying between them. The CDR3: CASRDSMNTEAFF. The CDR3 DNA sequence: TGCGCCAGCAGGGACAGCATGAACACTGAAGCTTTCTTT.

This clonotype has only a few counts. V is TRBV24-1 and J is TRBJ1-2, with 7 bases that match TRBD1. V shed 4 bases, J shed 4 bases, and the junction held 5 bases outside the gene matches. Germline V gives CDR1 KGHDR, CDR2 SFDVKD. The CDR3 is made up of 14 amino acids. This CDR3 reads CATSEGTAAYGYTF. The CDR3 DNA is TGTGCCACCAGTGAGGGGACAGCGGCCTATGGCTACACCTTC.

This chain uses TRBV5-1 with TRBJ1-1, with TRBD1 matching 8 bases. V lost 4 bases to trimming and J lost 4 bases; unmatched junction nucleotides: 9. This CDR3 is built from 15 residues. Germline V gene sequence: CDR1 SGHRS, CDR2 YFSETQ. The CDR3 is CASSQNRQGSTEAFF. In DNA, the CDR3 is TGCGCCAGCAGCCAGAACCGACAGGGGAGCACTGAAGCTTTCTTT.

The CDR3 here is CSVQTGTYTGELFF. CDR3 bases: TGCAGCGTTCAGACAGGGACCTACACCGGGGAGCTGTTTTTT. This rearrangement joins TRBV29-1 to TRBJ2-2; 7 bases fit TRBD1. V shed 5 bases and J 3 bases; nucleotides not matched to a gene: 6. This CDR3 region has 14 residues. Germline CDR1 is SQVTM and CDR2 is ANQGSEA.

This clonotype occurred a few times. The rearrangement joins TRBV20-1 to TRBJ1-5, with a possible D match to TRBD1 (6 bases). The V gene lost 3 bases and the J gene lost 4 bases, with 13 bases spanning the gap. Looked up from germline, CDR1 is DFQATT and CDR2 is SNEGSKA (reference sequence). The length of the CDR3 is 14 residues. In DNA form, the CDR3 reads TGCAGTGCTAGCCGGGGGGCGCGGAATCAGCCCCAGCATTTT. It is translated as CSASRGARNQPQHF.